The sequence of this T cell receptor (beta chain) was determined in a study of OX40 agonist ivuxolimab in advanced cancers. Study-level background: Partial responses were observed in three patients, of whom one had hepatocellular carcinoma and two had cutaneous melanoma. General study findings and limits: Expanded clones were, on average, more numerous among CD8+ T cells than CD4+.

As to this clone: The target antigen is unknown.

Assay: immunoSEQ multiplex PCR; the TCRdb copy retains only in-frame clones and omits some. This table holds tens of thousands of clones, roughly nine tenths found once. The CDR3 runs to 15 residues. Germline loops: CDR1 MNHEY, CDR2 SMNVEV (reference sequence). V was clipped by 4 bases and J by 2 bases, with 12 bases between them. Specimen: CD4+ or CD8+ T cells sorted from blood, collected in a trial of the OX40 agonist ivuxolimab. The V call is TRBV27, the J call TRBJ1-5; D may be TRBD1 (5 bases). The clonotype comes from an adult with an advanced solid tumor such as melanoma, head and neck, liver or kidney cancer. Written as DNA, the CDR3 is TGTGCCAGCAGTTCACAGGCCAGGGGCAATCAGCCCCAGCATTTT. This encodes CASSSQARGNQPQHF.